These 20 T cell receptor beta chains came from one sample sequenced in a study of blood T cell repertoires in COVID-19. Profiled with immunoSEQ multiplex PCR; TCRdb holds only in-frame clones, not every one. The repertoire holds 220,000 or so clones, about 86% seen once, with about 14% in the top ten. The sample consisted of PBMCs or T cells enriched from blood (not recorded which). These receptors all stem from a woman aged 50 to 60 with acute COVID-19.

The genes are TRBV5-1 and TRBJ2-7; D unresolved. Germline V gene lookup returns CDR1 SGHRS and CDR2 YFSETQ. Trimming removed 2 bases from V and 3 bases from J, with 3 bases in between. This CDR3 is 11 amino acids long. The CDR3 loop reads CASSFLYEQYF. The CDR3 nucleotides read TGCGCCAGCAGCTTCCTCTACGAGCAGTACTTC.

The chain links TRBV7-3 to TRBJ2-1; unclear D gene. V was shortened by 0 bases and J by 13 bases, with 10 bases between the two germline ends. Germline V gene lookup returns CDR1 SGHTA and CDR2 FQGTGA. The CDR3 contains 12 residues. The CDR3 protein is CASSLTLEEQFF. The CDR3 DNA follows: TGTGCCAGCAGCTTAACTTTAGAGGAACAGTTCTTC.

V usage is TRBV7-3 and J usage is TRBJ2-1, with 8 nucleotides matching TRBD2. The V gene end was trimmed by 5 bases and the J gene end by 7 bases; junction bases not matched to a gene: 10. The germline V gene has CDR1 SGHTA and CDR2 FQGTGA. CDR3 length: 15 amino acids. The chain's CDR3 is CASSPGLAMVNEQFF. The CDR3 coding sequence is TGTGCCAGCAGCCCCGGACTAGCCATGGTGAATGAGCAGTTCTTC.

The chain has TRBV27 and TRBJ1-6; 8 bases agree with TRBD1. The CDR3 length is 15 residues. From germline, CDR1 is MNHEY and CDR2 SMNVEV (reference sequence). With 3 bases clipped from V and 10 bases from J, the junction kept 8 bases outside the gene matches. CDR3 nucleotides: TGTGCCAGCAGTTTCCGCGACAGGGGACGATCACCCCTCCACTTT. Residues: CASSFRDRGRSPLHF.

The genes are TRBV7-2 and TRBJ2-7, with D unresolved. The V end was cut by 4 bases, the J end by 3 bases, with 19 bases between. The germline V gene has CDR1 SGHTA and CDR2 FQGNSA. The CDR3 loop spans 16 amino acids. The CDR3 sequence is CASSSETSRAYYEQYF. The CDR3 DNA follows: TGTGCCAGCAGCTCCGAGACTTCAAGAGCATACTACGAGCAGTACTTC.

The V and J genes are TRBV18 and TRBJ1-5; TRBD1 matches 8 bases. Germline V gene sequence: CDR1 KGHSH, CDR2 LQKENI. V shed 3 bases and J 1 base; nucleotides not matched to a gene: 14. The CDR3 has 19 residues. The CDR3 loop is CASSPEPGQAPQSNQPQHF. In nucleotides, the CDR3 is TGTGCCAGCTCACCCGAGCCGGGACAGGCCCCCCAGAGCAATCAGCCCCAGCATTTT.

This clone was recorded only once. The rearrangement joins TRBV7-9 to TRBJ2-3; no clear D gene. This CDR3 region has 10 residues. The V end lost 8 bases, the J end lost 6 bases, and 6 bases lay between the germline ends. Germline loops: CDR1 SEHNR, CDR2 FQNEAQ (reference sequence). The CDR3 here is CASGDDTQYF. The CDR3 bases are TGTGCCAGCGGAGACGATACGCAGTATTTT.

The chain has TRBV29-1 and TRBJ2-7; 7 bases are a match to TRBD2. The J segment lost 5 bases and the V segment lost 8 bases, leaving 12 bases of the junction unmatched. Germline loops: CDR1 SQVTM, CDR2 ANQGSEA. The CDR3 has 13 residues. The CDR3 reads CSIRGGERDEQYF. CDR3 coding DNA: TGCAGCATTCGGGGAGGGGAACGTGACGAGCAGTACTTC.

V is TRBV7-6 and J is TRBJ2-1; a weak D match, TRBD2 (6 bases). CDR3 size: 14 residues. Germline V gives CDR1 SGHVS, CDR2 FNYEAQ. V was cut by 2 bases and J by 4 bases, with 9 bases left in between. DNA of the CDR3: TGTGCCAGCAGCTTACAGGGAGGTTACAATGAGCAGTTCTTC. Encoded protein: CASSLQGGYNEQFF.

V gene TRBV2 combines with J gene TRBJ2-7; D might be TRBD2 (6 bases). V was trimmed by 1 base and J by 0 bases, leaving 13 bases between them. CDR3 length equals 16 residues. Germline V lookup: CDR1 SNHLY, CDR2 FYNNEI. CDR3 residues: CASSEGGGTFSYEQYF. CDR3 nucleotide sequence: TGTGCCAGCAGTGAAGGTGGCGGGACGTTCTCCTACGAGCAGTACTTC.

The chain has TRBV25-1 and TRBJ2-4; 7 positions agree with TRBD1. The V gene's germline CDR1 is MGHDK and CDR2 SYGVNS. CDR3 length equals 15 residues. V lost 3 bases and J lost 4; bases outside the gene matches: 6. The DNA for the CDR3 is TGTGCCAGCAGTGACCACCGGGACAGAAAAAACATTCAGTACTTC. This codes for CASSDHRDRKNIQYF.

This clone was detected only a few times. The chain recombines TRBV12-3 or TRBV12-4 with TRBJ1-1; unclear D gene. CDR3 size: 13 residues. The V end was cut by 1 base, the J end by 5 bases, with 8 bases between. CDR3 nucleotides: TGTGCCAGCAGTTTAGGGAGGCCAACTGAAGCTTTCTTT. Protein sequence: CASSLGRPTEAFF.

The chain employs TRBV7-2 and TRBJ1-1; 7 bases line up with TRBD1. The V gene's germline CDR1 is SGHTA and CDR2 FQGNSA. The CDR3 totals 14 residues. The junction had 7 bases not matched to a gene; V was cut back by 2 bases and J by 7 bases. The CDR3 reads CASSLKPTGVEAFF. Here the CDR3 DNA reads TGTGCCAGCAGCTTAAAACCCACAGGGGTTGAAGCTTTCTTT.

The V gene is TRBV7-3, the J gene TRBJ2-1; D ambiguous. The CDR3 is made up of 14 amino acids. Germline assignment: CDR1 SGHTA and CDR2 FQGTGA. Trimming shortened V by 2 bases and J by 2 bases, and 7 bases separated the two germline ends. The CDR3 reads CASSLGQAYNEQFF. The CDR3 DNA is TGTGCCAGCAGCTTAGGGCAAGCCTACAATGAGCAGTTCTTC.

The V call is TRBV3-1 (or the pseudogene TRBV3-2), the J call TRBJ2-5, with a weak D call TRBD1 (6 bases). The CDR3 length is 17 residues. V lost 0 bases and J 4 bases, leaving 18 bases between the germline ends. The germline V gene encodes CDR1 LGHDT and CDR2 YNNKEL (reference sequence). CDR3 sequence (DNA): TGTGCCAGCAGCCAAGAAAGGGGGTCATTTAGGGGAGAGACCCAGTACTTC. Translating gives CASSQERGSFRGETQYF.

The CDR3 region has the DNA TGTGCCAGCAGTCGATCGACAGGGAACGAGCAGTACTTC. This translates into CASSRSTGNEQYF. The genes are TRBV28 and TRBJ2-7; TRBD1 matches 7 bases. The CDR3 consists of 13 residues. Germline-derived CDR1 and CDR2 are MDHEN and SYDVKM. The trim removed 5 bases at V and 5 bases at J, leaving 6 bases unmatched.

The chain has TRBV28 and TRBJ1-1; D uncertain. The ends were cut back, 6 bases at V and 2 bases at J, with 19 bases in the middle. The CDR3 loop spans 16 amino acids. Germline V gene data show CDR1 as MDHEN and CDR2 as SYDVKM. CDR3 sequence (DNA): TGTGCCAGCAGCTCCCGGTGGGCAGACGTAAACACTGAAGCTTTCTTT. Its protein product is CASSSRWADVNTEAFF.

As for this clone: Other DNA sequences of this sample code for an identical CDR3. V usage is TRBV5-1 and J usage is TRBJ1-2, with unresolved D. The CDR3 is 13 amino acids. V was clipped by 4 bases and J by 2 bases, with 9 bases between them. CDR1 and CDR2 (germline): SGHRS, YFSETQ. The DNA for the CDR3 is TGCGCCAGCAGCCTGGACGGGAACTATGGCTACACCTTC. Residues: CASSLDGNYGYTF.

V and J are TRBV6-1 and TRBJ1-4; a weak D match, TRBD1 (5 bases). CDR1 is MNHNS, CDR2 SASEGT, per germline. The V and J ends lost 4 bases and 0 bases respectively, with 12 bases between them. This CDR3 region has 16 residues. The DNA for the CDR3 is TGTGCCAGCAGTGGGGCACAGGTAACAACTAATGAAAAACTGTTTTTT. Its protein product is CASSGAQVTTNEKLFF.

V usage is TRBV27 and J usage is TRBJ1-5; a weak D match, TRBD1 (5 bases). V lost 1 base, J lost 3 bases, and 10 bases lay in between. Germline assignment: CDR1 MNHEY and CDR2 SMNVEV (reference sequence). The length of the CDR3 is 15 residues. The CDR3 DNA sequence: TGTGCCAGCAGTTTATTCTCGACAGTCAATCAGCCCCAGCATTTT. Protein sequence: CASSLFSTVNQPQHF.